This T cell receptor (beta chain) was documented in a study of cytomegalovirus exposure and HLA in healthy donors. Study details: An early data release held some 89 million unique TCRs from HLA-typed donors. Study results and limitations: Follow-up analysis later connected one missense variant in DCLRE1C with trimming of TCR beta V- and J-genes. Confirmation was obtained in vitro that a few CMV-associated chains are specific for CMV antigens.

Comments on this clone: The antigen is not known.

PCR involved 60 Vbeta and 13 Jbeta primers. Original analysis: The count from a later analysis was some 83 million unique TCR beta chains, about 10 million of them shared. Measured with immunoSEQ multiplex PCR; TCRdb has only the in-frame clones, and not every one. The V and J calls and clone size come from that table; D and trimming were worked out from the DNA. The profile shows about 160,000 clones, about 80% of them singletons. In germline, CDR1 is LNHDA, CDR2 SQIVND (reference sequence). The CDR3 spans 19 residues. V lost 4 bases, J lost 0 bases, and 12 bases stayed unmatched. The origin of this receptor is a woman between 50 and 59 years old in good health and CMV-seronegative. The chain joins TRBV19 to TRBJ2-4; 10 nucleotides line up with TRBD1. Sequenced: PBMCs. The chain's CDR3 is CASSKPPGQGILAKNIQYF. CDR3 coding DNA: TGTGCCAGTAGTAAACCGCCGGGACAGGGGATTTTAGCCAAAAACATTCAGTACTTC. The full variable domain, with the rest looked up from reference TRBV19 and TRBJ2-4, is DGGITQSPKYLFRKEGQNVTLSCEQNLNHDAMYWYRQDPGQGLRLIYYSQIVNDFQKGDIAEGYSVSREKKESFPLTVTSAQKNPTAFYLCASSKPPGQGILAKNIQYFGAGTRLSVL.